The source of this T cell receptor (beta chain) is a study of shared clonotypes between healthy human individuals. The naive CD8 subset, CD45RO-negative cells positively selected for CCR7, excluded terminally differentiated effector memory CD45RA+ cells. Across several immunoSEQ plates, the genomic DNA of each subset was split evenly. Assay: immunoSEQ multiplex PCR; the TCRdb copy retains only in-frame clones and omits some. The sample yields hundreds of thousands of clones, approximately 96% seen once. The CDR3 has 12 amino acids. CDR1 SGDLS and CDR2 YYNGEE come from the germline V gene. The germline V and J ends were trimmed by 1 base and 9 bases, with 11 bases remaining between them.

The source material was naive CD8+ T cells sorted from blood. The chain joins TRBV9 to TRBJ2-7; D might be TRBD2 (6 bases). The source of this sequence is a woman aged 25 to 39 in good health. CDR3 sequence (DNA): TGTGCCAGCAGCGTAAACGGGGGAGCGCAGTACTTC. The encoded protein is CASSVNGGAQYF.